Many counts were recorded for the clone carrying this T cell receptor (beta chain). The data belong to a study of T cells in Graves' hyperthyroidism and ophthalmopathy. From germline, CDR1 is SGHNT and CDR2 YENEEA. V lost 7 bases and J lost 5; bases outside the gene matches: 5. The CDR3 has 14 amino acids. The study enrolled patients aged 18 to 65 with newly diagnosed hyperthyroidism of under 2 months' duration. PBMCs were sourced from roughly 10 ml fresh peripheral blood. Researchers amplified the TCR beta CDR3 regions from RNA transcripts. First-round RT-PCR with HTBI primers amplified the TCR CDR3 region. One entry per CDR3 protein, called by TCRdb with MiXCR from the multiplex PCR reads. This table has hundreds of thousands of distinct CDR3 sequences, around 38% appearing once.

Sequencing was carried out using blood. This clonotype originated in a man in his late teens or twenties with Graves' hyperthyroidism. This sequence joins TRBV11-3 and TRBJ1-6; 7 bases map to TRBD1. For the CDR3, the DNA is TGTGCCAGCACCGACAGGGCCCATAATTCACCCCTCCACTTT. Protein product: CASTDRAHNSPLHF.